The 13 T cell receptor beta chains below were found in one sample sequenced in a study of Ad26.COV2.S vaccination and SARS-CoV-2 variants. Sample treatment: about 20 received Ad26.COV2.S at low or high dose, single or two shots; roughly 5 received placebo; per-sample allocation not given. Specimen acquisition occurred on day 63 following the initial vaccine or placebo injection. The repertoire was sequenced with immunoSEQ multiplex PCR; TCRdb's copy has only in-frame clones and lacks some. The sample carries 410,000 or so clones, around 93% recorded once. The sequencing here drew on peripheral blood, taken in a trial of Ad26.COV2.S vaccine versus placebo. The receptors stem from a person between 18 and 65 years old who received the Ad26.COV2.S COVID-19 vaccine or a placebo.

V is TRBV18 and J is TRBJ2-6; 8 bases map to TRBD1. Germline values: CDR1 KGHSH, CDR2 LQKENI. This CDR3 contains 17 residues. With V trimmed by 4 bases and J by 8 bases, 13 bases remained unmatched. The CDR3 is CASSRTGPLIGTNVLTF. The CDR3 DNA follows: TGTGCCAGCTCACGGACAGGGCCCCTAATCGGAACCAACGTCCTGACTTTC.

The chain is built from TRBV6-4 and TRBJ2-1; D gene ambiguous. Germline V lookup: CDR1 MRHNA, CDR2 SNTAGT. CDR3 length: 13 amino acids. V lost 4 bases and J 8 bases, leaving 12 bases between the germline ends. Written as DNA, the CDR3 is TGTGCCAGCAGTGCGAGTCGTATGGATGAGCAGTTCTTC. Translated, it gives CASSASRMDEQFF.

The chain links TRBV7-9 to TRBJ2-7; possible D gene TRBD2, 7 bases. The CDR3 is made up of 13 amino acids. Trimming shortened V by 7 bases and J by 5 bases, and 15 bases separated the two germline ends. Germline V gene data show CDR1 as SEHNR and CDR2 as FQNEAQ (reference sequence). The CDR3 loop reads CASKGGLLNEQYF. CDR3 nucleotide sequence: TGTGCCAGCAAGGGGGGGCTCCTCAACGAGCAGTACTTC. The variable domain in full, completed from reference TRBV7-9 and TRBJ2-7, reads DTGVSQNPRHKITKRGQNVTFRCDPISEHNRLYWYRQTLGQGPEFLTYFQNEAQLEKSRLLSDRFSAERPKGSFSTLEIQRTEQGDSAMYLCASKGGLLNEQYFGPGTRLTVT.

The chain employs TRBV7-6 and TRBJ1-1; possible D gene TRBD1, 6 bases. Germline lookup yields CDR1 SGHVS and CDR2 FNYEAQ. This CDR3 region has 16 residues. V was cut by 1 base and J by 11 bases, with 23 bases left in between. Here the CDR3 DNA reads TGTGCCAGCAGCTTAGGGACAGCCCGAAGGGGGGAGAGTGCTTTCTTT. Its translation: CASSLGTARRGESAFF.

The rearrangement uses TRBV7-8 and TRBJ2-3; 7 nucleotides match TRBD2. The V and J ends lost 0 bases and 1 base, in that order; junction bases with no gene match: 13. The CDR3 runs 19 residues. The germline V gene encodes CDR1 SGHVS and CDR2 FQNEAQ. CDR3 bases: TGTGCCAGCAGCTTAGCGATCAGCGGGGTCACCCCGGGCACAGATACGCAGTATTTT. This translates into CASSLAISGVTPGTDTQYF. Full variable domain (remainder filled in from reference TRBV7-8 and TRBJ2-3): GAGVSQSPRYKVAKRGQDVALRCDPISGHVSLFWYQQALGQGPEFLTYFQNEAQLDKSGLPSDRFFAERPEGSVSTLKIQRTQQEDSAVYLCASSLAISGVTPGTDTQYFGPGTRLTVL.

This chain uses TRBV14 with TRBJ2-3; D is uncertain. The CDR3 consists of 15 residues. V dropped 2 bases and J dropped 1 base, with 10 bases sitting between them. From germline, CDR1 is SGHDN and CDR2 FVKESK. The CDR3 nucleotides read TGTGCCAGCAGCCAATACGGCCCGGGCACAGATACGCAGTATTTT. Translating it yields CASSQYGPGTDTQYF.

J is TRBJ1-2 and V is TRBV7-2; 7 positions match TRBD1. Germline V gives CDR1 SGHTA, CDR2 FQGNSA. This CDR3 has 15 amino acids. J was trimmed by 8 bases and V by 1 base; bases with no gene match: 10. The CDR3 DNA follows: TGTGCCAGCAGCTTAGGGGGACAGATGCTATACGGCTACACCTTC. It encodes CASSLGGQMLYGYTF.

This clone was picked up one time. The gene calls are TRBV19 and TRBJ1-5; 8 positions match TRBD1. The trim removed 9 bases at V and 2 bases at J, leaving 6 bases unmatched. CDR1 is LNHDA, CDR2 SQIVND, per germline (reference sequence). This CDR3 region has 14 residues. This CDR3 reads CASRQGSGNQPQHF. CDR3 in DNA: TGTGCCAGCAGACAGGGGTCCGGCAATCAGCCCCAGCATTTT.

This clone was counted between two and nine times. This chain joins TRBV19 and TRBJ2-3; 7 bases agree with TRBD2. The length of the CDR3 is 14 residues. Germline V gives CDR1 LNHDA, CDR2 SQIVND (reference sequence). Germline trimming cut 7 bases from V and 4 bases from J; bases unmatched to any gene: 8. CDR3 bases: TGTGCCAGTAAGGGGACTATGGTGTCAGATACGCAGTATTTT. As protein: CASKGTMVSDTQYF.

This rearrangement joins TRBV5-4 to TRBJ1-4, with 8 nucleotides matching TRBD1. V lost 4 bases and J lost 6; bases outside the gene matches: 8. The CDR3 consists of 15 residues. Germline CDR1 is SGHNT and CDR2 is YYREEE (reference sequence). CDR3 nucleotide sequence: TGTGCCAGCAGCAGAAACAGGGGGATGGATGAAAAACTGTTTTTT. It encodes CASSRNRGMDEKLFF.

V and J are TRBV10-3 and TRBJ2-6, with D possibly TRBD2 on 5 matching bases. Germline values: CDR1 ENHRY, CDR2 SYGVKD. This CDR3 comprises 15 residues. V lost 2 bases and J lost 2, with 7 bases in between. The CDR3 region has the DNA TGTGCCATCAGTGAGGGAGGCCCTGGGGCCAACGTCCTGACTTTC. It specifies CAISEGGPGANVLTF.

This clone was detected a few times. The chain recombines TRBV7-8 with TRBJ1-1; D possibly corresponds to TRBD1 (6 bases). This CDR3 contains 14 residues. The V gene's germline CDR1 is SGHVS and CDR2 FQNEAQ. The V and J ends lost 2 bases and 4 bases respectively, with 11 bases between them. The CDR3 DNA is TGTGCCAGCAGCTTACCAGGGGCATCCACTGAAGCTTTCTTT. Its protein product is CASSLPGASTEAFF.

The chain recombines TRBV5-6 with TRBJ2-3, with D unclear. Trimming stripped 5 bases from V and 10 bases from J, with 14 bases between. CDR1 is SGHDT, CDR2 YYEEEE, per germline. The CDR3 spans 12 residues. The CDR3 protein is CASSRPAWAQYF. In nucleotides, the CDR3 is TGTGCCAGCAGTAGACCGGCATGGGCGCAGTATTTT.